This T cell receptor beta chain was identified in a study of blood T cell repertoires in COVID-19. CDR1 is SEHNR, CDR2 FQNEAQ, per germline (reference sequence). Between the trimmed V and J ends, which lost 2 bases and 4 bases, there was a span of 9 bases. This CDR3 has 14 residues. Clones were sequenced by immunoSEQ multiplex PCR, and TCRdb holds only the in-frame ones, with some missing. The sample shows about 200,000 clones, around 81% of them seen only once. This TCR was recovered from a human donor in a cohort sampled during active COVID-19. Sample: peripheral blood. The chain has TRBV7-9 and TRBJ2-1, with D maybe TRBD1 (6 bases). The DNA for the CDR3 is TGTGCCAGCAGCTTAACACAGGGTTACAATGAGCAGTTCTTC. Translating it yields CASSLTQGYNEQFF.